These T cell receptor beta chains were read from a single sample in a study of T-cell memory formation after mild COVID-19. TCRdb re-called the 5' RACE reads with MiXCR, one entry per CDR3 protein. This sample has 300,000 to 400,000 distinct CDR3 sequences, with around 28% found just once. Source material: PBMCs or a T cell subset sorted from them (not recorded which). These receptors all stem from an adult woman who had mild COVID-19 (a few samples of this study predate the infection). Cell type and time point are not known. Each CDR3 is given with its conserved first and last residue. A D gene is named only where the DNA matches it firmly.

13 TRBV2 TRBD1 CASSPRGGNGYTF
14 TRBV9 - CASSRGSSQETQYF
11 TRBV12-3/TRBV12-4 - CASSLMETQYF
16 TRBV2 TRBD1 CASSTGWGIGANVLTF
14 TRBV12-3/TRBV12-4 TRBD2 CASTQSGGTDTQYF
13 TRBV29-1 - CSVALGFGNTIYF
14 TRBV7-2 - CASSNQRVHYGYTF
14 TRBV5-6 TRBD2 CASSPGLLSCELYF
14 TRBV7-3 - CASSPDLGAYGYTF
13 TRBV12-3/TRBV12-4 - CASSLSRETGYTF
13 TRBV7-9 - CASSPSNGNTIYF
16 TRBV5-1 TRBD2 CASSLVAGGPSDEQFF
16 TRBV5-1 - CASSLVSSNNNSPLHF
14 TRBV29-1 TRBD2 CSVRLALNTDTQYF
12 TRBV24-1 - CATSKSVMELFF
16 TRBV20-1 TRBD2 CSALPISAGDTGELFF
15 TRBV5-1 - CASSLQGESYNEQFF